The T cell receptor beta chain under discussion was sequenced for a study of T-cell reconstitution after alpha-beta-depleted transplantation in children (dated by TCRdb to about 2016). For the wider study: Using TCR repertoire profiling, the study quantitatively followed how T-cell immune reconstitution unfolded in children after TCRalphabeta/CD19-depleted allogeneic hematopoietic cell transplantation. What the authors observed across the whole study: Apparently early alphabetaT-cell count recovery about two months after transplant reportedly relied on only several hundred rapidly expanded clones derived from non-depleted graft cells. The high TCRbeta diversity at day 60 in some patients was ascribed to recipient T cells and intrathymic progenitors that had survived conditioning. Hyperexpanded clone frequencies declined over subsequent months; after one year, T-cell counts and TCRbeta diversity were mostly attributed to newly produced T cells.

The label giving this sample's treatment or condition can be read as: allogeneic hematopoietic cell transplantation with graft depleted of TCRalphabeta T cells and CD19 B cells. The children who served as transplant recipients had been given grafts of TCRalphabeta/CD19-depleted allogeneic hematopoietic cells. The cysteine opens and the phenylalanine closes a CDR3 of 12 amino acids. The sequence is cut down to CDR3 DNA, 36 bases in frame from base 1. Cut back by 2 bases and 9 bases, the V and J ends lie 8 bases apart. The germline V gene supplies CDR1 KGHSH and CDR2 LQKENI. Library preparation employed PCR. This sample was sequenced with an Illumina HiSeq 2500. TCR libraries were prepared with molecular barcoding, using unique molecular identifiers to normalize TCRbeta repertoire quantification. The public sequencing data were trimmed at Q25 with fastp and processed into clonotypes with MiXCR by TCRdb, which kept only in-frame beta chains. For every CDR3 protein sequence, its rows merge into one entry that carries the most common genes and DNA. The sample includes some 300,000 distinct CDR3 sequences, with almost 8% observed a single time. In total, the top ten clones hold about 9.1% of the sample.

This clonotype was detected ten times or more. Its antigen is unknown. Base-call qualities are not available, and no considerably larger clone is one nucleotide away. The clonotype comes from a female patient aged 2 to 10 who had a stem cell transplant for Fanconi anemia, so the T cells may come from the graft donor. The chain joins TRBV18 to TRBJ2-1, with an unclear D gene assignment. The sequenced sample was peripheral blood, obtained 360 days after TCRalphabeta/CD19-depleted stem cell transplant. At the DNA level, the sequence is TGTGCCAGCTCACCATATGGTGGTGAGCAGTTCTTC. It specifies CASSPYGGEQFF.